This section outlines one T cell receptor beta chain sequence together with its context. The antigen is unknown. The TCR beta CDR3 regions underwent amplification using RNA transcripts as the source. The TCR CDR3 first-round RT-PCR relied on the HTBI primer set. TCRdb re-analysed the multiplex PCR reads in MiXCR, keeping a single row per CDR3 protein. The table shows about 600,000 distinct CDR3 sequences, with about a sixth occurring only once. The data derive from a study of T cells in Graves' hyperthyroidism and ophthalmopathy. Turning to the study itself: Peripheral blood was drawn at first diagnosis, prior to all treatment. Whole-study findings and limits: Blood shared most expanded thyroid clonotypes above 0.001.

Germline loops: CDR1 KGHDR, CDR2 SFDVKD. V gave up 4 bases and J gave up 6 bases, with 15 bases separating them. The CDR3 is 14 amino acids. The TCR was taken from a woman between 40 and 50 years old with Graves' ophthalmopathy. Sample: blood. The chain has TRBV24-1 and TRBJ2-7; the D is unclear. This CDR3 reads CATSDQGFWGEQYF. CDR3 DNA: TGTGCCACCAGTGACCAAGGATTTTGGGGCGAGCAGTACTTC.